The 3 T cell receptor beta chains presented below share a single source sample, sequenced in a study of T-cell memory formation after mild COVID-19 (dated by TCRdb to 2020 to 2023). Receptors were amplified or captured by 5' RACE. Sequencer: Illumina NovaSeq 6000. Using fastp at Q25 and MiXCR, TCRdb reprocessed the public reads and kept productive beta chains. When rows share a CDR3 protein, they turn into one entry using the most common DNA and genes. The sample table shows roughly 400,000 distinct CDR3 sequences, and 15% to 20% are seen once. Jointly, the top ten make up 20% to 25% of the sample. The specimen sequenced was PBMCs or a T cell subset sorted from them (not recorded which). These receptors originate from a man aged 18 to 35 who had mild COVID-19 (a few samples of this study predate the infection). The sample titles of this study are shuffled in the database, so cell type and time point are left out; the donor was told from shared clones.

This clonotype was seen ten or more times. The chain combines TRBV29-1 with TRBJ2-4; a weak D match, TRBD1 (6 bases). The CDR3 is made up of 14 amino acids. The V end lost 1 base, the J end lost 6 bases, and 13 bases lay between the germline ends. Germline V CDR1 and CDR2: SQVTM, ANQGSEA. As DNA, the CDR3 is TGCAGCGTTGAAGCCACCCTAGGGGGAAACATTCAGTACTTC. Translation gives CSVEATLGGNIQYF.

This chain joins TRBV4-3 and TRBJ2-7; D is tentatively TRBD1 or TRBD2 (5 bases each). This CDR3 is 14 amino acids long. Per the germline V gene, CDR1 is LGHNA and CDR2 is YSLEER. Trimming shortened V by 3 bases and J by 3 bases, and 12 bases separated the two germline ends. The CDR3 sequence: CASSQGLGDYEQYV. The CDR3 DNA reads TGCGCCAGCAGCCAGGGCCTGGGGGACTACGAGCAGTACGTC.

A few counts support this clonotype. The chain carries TRBV24-1 and TRBJ1-4; no definite D call. The germline V gene has CDR1 KGHDR and CDR2 SFDVKD. Trimming removed 3 bases from V and 4 bases from J, with 5 bases in between. CDR3 length: 13 residues. CDR3: CATSDGVNEKLFF. The CDR3 nucleotides read TGTGCCACCAGTGATGGGGTTAATGAAAAACTGTTTTTT.